This passage covers 13 T cell receptor beta chains from one sample sequenced in a study of radiation and T cells in renal cell carcinoma. Clones were read by immunoSEQ multiplex PCR, and TCRdb kept only the in-frame ones, dropping some. The table records around 80,000 clones, roughly 82% of them present only once. Time point in this sample: blood 2 weeks post-SBRT. Treatment given: 15 Gy SBRT to primary tumor, nephrectomy 4 weeks later. The specimen was blood, collected from a patient whose treatment included radiotherapy and nephrectomy. Receptors originate from a man aged 60 to 75 with renal cell carcinoma.

The chain combines TRBV4-1 with TRBJ1-2; no firm D call. The CDR3 runs 15 residues. Germline V gives CDR1 MGHRA, CDR2 YSYEKL. Trimming took off 0 bases at V and 1 base at J, with 9 bases between the two ends. The CDR3 sequence: CASSQEQSFNYGYTF. The CDR3 DNA reads TGCGCCAGCAGCCAAGAACAAAGCTTTAACTATGGCTACACCTTC.

The chain joins TRBV7-2 to TRBJ1-1, with 9 bases identical to TRBD1. In germline, CDR1 is SGHTA, CDR2 FQGNSA. V lost 2 bases, J lost 1 base, and 2 bases stayed unmatched. There are 15 residues in the CDR3. The CDR3 loop reads CASSLWDRANTEAFF. In nucleotides, the CDR3 is TGTGCCAGCAGCTTATGGGACAGGGCGAACACTGAAGCTTTCTTT.

This rearrangement joins TRBV27 to TRBJ1-4; TRBD1 matches 7 bases. The CDR3 spans 15 residues. Germline CDR1 and CDR2: MNHEY and SMNVEV (reference sequence). The trim removed 4 bases at V and 8 bases at J, leaving 10 bases unmatched. CDR3 residues: CASSSVRGVEEKLFF. CDR3 coding DNA: TGTGCCAGCAGTTCCGTCAGGGGGGTAGAGGAAAAACTGTTTTTT.

The chain links TRBV5-1 to TRBJ1-1, with D perhaps TRBD1 (5 bases). The germline V gene has CDR1 SGHRS and CDR2 YFSETQ. Trimming pared 0 bases from V and 1 base from J, leaving 10 bases between. The CDR3 runs to 15 residues. The CDR3 sequence is CASSLEGLENTEAFF. DNA of the CDR3: TGCGCCAGCAGCTTGGAGGGGCTGGAGAACACTGAAGCTTTCTTT.

V and J are TRBV27 and TRBJ2-2; tentatively, D is TRBD1 (6 bases). Germline CDR1 reads MNHEY; CDR2 reads SMNVEV (reference sequence). The CDR3 is made up of 12 amino acids. Trimming left V 6 bases short and J 6 bases short, with 8 bases between. The CDR3 DNA sequence: TGTGCCAGCAGCAGGGGTGCCGGGGAGCTGTTTTTT. It encodes CASSRGAGELFF.

The CDR3 reads CASRGWGDSNQPQHF. CDR3 DNA sequence: TGTGCCAGTAGAGGGTGGGGCGATAGCAATCAGCCCCAGCATTTT. The rearrangement uses TRBV19 and TRBJ1-5; tentatively, D is TRBD1 (5 bases). The CDR3 runs to 15 residues. Germline values: CDR1 LNHDA, CDR2 SQIVND (reference sequence). V lost 6 bases and J lost 0, with 12 bases in between.

This clone was seen only once. The chain joins TRBV25-1 to TRBJ2-3; D may correspond to TRBD1 or TRBD2 (6 bases each). Germline CDR1 and CDR2: MGHDK and SYGVNS. The CDR3 has 14 residues. V gave up 9 bases and J gave up 4 bases, with 17 bases separating them. For the CDR3, the DNA is TGTGCCAGTGGGGGGCGACTGGTTTCAGATACGCAGTATTTT. Translated, it gives CASGGRLVSDTQYF.

The V gene is TRBV13, the J gene TRBJ2-3; TRBD1 matches at 11 bases. This CDR3 region has 16 residues. Germline V lookup: CDR1 PRHDT, CDR2 FYEKMQ (reference sequence). V lost 5 bases, J lost 4 bases, and 8 bases stayed unmatched. This CDR3 reads CASSPAGQGDPDTQYF. For the CDR3, the DNA is TGTGCCAGCAGCCCGGCGGGACAGGGGGATCCAGATACGCAGTATTTT. The whole variable domain, remainder taken from reference TRBV13 and TRBJ2-3, is AAGVIQSPRHLIKEKRETATLKCYPIPRHDTVYWYQQGPGQDPQFLISFYEKMQSDKGSIPDRFSAQQFSDYHSELNMSSLELGDSALYFCASSPAGQGDPDTQYFGPGTRLTVL.

This clone was recorded a few times. The chain uses TRBV7-9 and TRBJ2-1, with 9 bases identical to TRBD2. CDR1 is SEHNR and CDR2 is FQNEAQ in the germline V gene (reference sequence). The CDR3 contains 16 residues. V dropped 1 base and J dropped 9; count of bases not matched to a gene: 10. As DNA, the CDR3 is TGTGCCAGCAGCTTAGTGGGGCGGGAGGGCCCAAGTGAGCAGTTCTTC. This gives the protein CASSLVGREGPSEQFF.

The J gene is TRBJ2-1, the V gene TRBV11-3, with a tentative D call TRBD1 (6 bases). Between the trimmed V and J ends, which lost 3 bases and 9 bases, there was a span of 12 bases. CDR1 is SGHNT, CDR2 YENEEA, per germline. CDR3 length: 13 residues. The CDR3 DNA is TGTGCCAGCAGCTTCCGTATACAGGGTGAGCAGTTCTTC. Its translation: CASSFRIQGEQFF.

This clone was seen just once. This chain links TRBV10-2 with TRBJ2-1; TRBD1 agrees at 10 bases. The CDR3 loop spans 11 amino acids. With V trimmed by 6 bases and J by 14 bases, 4 bases remained unmatched. Germline CDR1 is WSHSY and CDR2 is SAAADI. The CDR3 loop reads CASRRGTGEFF. CDR3 nucleotide sequence: TGCGCCAGCAGACGGGGGACAGGGGAGTTCTTC.

In DNA form, the CDR3 reads TGTGCCAGCATTAAACGGGGGGCGGACACTGAAGCTTTCTTT. Translated: CASIKRGADTEAFF. The chain links TRBV25-1 to TRBJ1-1; weak D call: TRBD1 (6 bases). Trimming pared 7 bases from V and 3 bases from J, leaving 15 bases between. This CDR3 is built from 14 residues. The germline V gene encodes CDR1 MGHDK and CDR2 SYGVNS.

The chain combines TRBV6-6 with TRBJ2-1; 7 nucleotides line up with TRBD2. Germline values: CDR1 MNHNY, CDR2 SVGAGI (reference sequence). This CDR3 is built from 13 residues. V lost 6 bases and J lost 3; bases outside the gene matches: 2. CDR3 DNA sequence: TGTGCCAGCAGATTAGCGGGCTACAATGAGCAGTTCTTC. This encodes CASRLAGYNEQFF.